The present TCR beta chain was sequenced within a study of Ad26.COV2.S vaccination and SARS-CoV-2 variants. Study results and limitations: Individuals receiving vaccine had higher spike-specific TCR breadth than placebo recipients did.

Trimming removed 0 bases from V and 8 bases from J; junction bases left unmatched: 10. The germline CDR1 and CDR2 sequences are MNHEY and SVGEGT. There are 17 residues in the CDR3. Comment on this clone: Its antigen is unidentified.

Described treatment: around 19 received Ad26.COV2.S at low or high dose, single or two shots; 5 received placebo; per-sample allocation not given. Following the first vaccine or placebo injection, samples were taken on day 63. In Boston, the donor was an adult between 18-55 years of age. Method: immunoSEQ multiplex PCR; TCRdb's copy keeps in-frame clones and lacks some. The top ten clones hold 2.5% to 3.5% of a sample with approximately 340,000 clones, approximately 81% of them seen once. This rearrangement joins TRBV6-2 or TRBV6-3 to TRBJ2-1; TRBD2 aligns across 10 bases. The material sequenced was peripheral blood, taken in a trial of Ad26.COV2.S vaccine versus placebo. The origin of this receptor is a person aged 18-60 years who received the Ad26.COV2.S COVID-19 vaccine or a placebo. Written as DNA, the CDR3 is TGTGCCAGCAGTTACTCCAGTAGGTCTAGCGGGAGCGATGAGCAGTTCTTC. It is translated as CASSYSSRSSGSDEQFF.